Sequencing of this TCR beta chain was carried out in a study of T cell clonotyping in hematopoietic cell transplantation. Documented time point: recipient sample about 28 days before transplant, after cytoreduction. Recipient blood drawn about 28 days pretransplant and days 30, 100, 180 after. Data came from immunoSEQ multiplex PCR; TCRdb stores just in-frame clones and leaves some out. The sample includes some 30,000 clones, about three quarters of them seen just once. Study conclusions and caveats: After transplant, recipient diversity fell while pathologically expanded clonotypes grew through day 180. At the given depth, recipient repertoires were over 95% de novo clonotypes. Graft donor and pretransplant recipient Inverse Simpson Index values predicted broader posttransplant TCR diversity.

This clone was seen only once. The target antigen is unknown. Trimming took 8 bases from V and 5 from J, leaving 19 bases between them. This CDR3 spans 14 amino acids. The germline gives CDR1 MGHRA, CDR2 YSYEKL. This receptor was taken from a woman aged 30 to 39 with chronic myeloid leukemia. Some clones in this sample may be carry-over from other donors' samples. The starting material was peripheral blood mononuclear cells, obtained before stem cell transplant. The V and J genes are TRBV4-1 and TRBJ2-7; weak D call: TRBD1 (6 bases). The chain's CDR3 is CASGPLGGAHEQYV. For the CDR3, the DNA is TGCGCCAGCGGGCCGTTAGGGGGAGCGCACGAGCAGTACGTC.